This TCR beta chain is drawn from a study of blood T cell repertoires in COVID-19 (TCRdb year 2020). As for the study more broadly: Samples covering the acute and convalescent phases of COVID-19 were provided by collaborators in the United States, Italy and Spain. The material from the prospective study consisted of cDNA or gDNA derived from T cells, B-cell-depleted T cells, or PBMCs. The dataset comprised deeply sampled blood TCRbeta repertoires from subjects exposed to, actively infected with, or recovered from COVID-19. The repertoires were released in a freely available public database intended as a resource for research on the immune response to SARS-CoV-2. The samples were drawn from two sources: the first 160 participants of the ongoing ImmuneRACE study, and approximately 1,300 subjects contributed by 6 global collaborators. The sample metadata nearly always contained a de-identified subject ID, COVID-19 status, age in years and sex. Where HLA class I and class II types were available, the types were taken from metadata supplied by the sample provider, not from assay-based typing.

Reading the germline V gene gives CDR1 LGHNT and CDR2 FRNRAP. V is shortened by 2 bases, J by 6 bases, and the region joining them spans 11 bases. Measured from the cysteine to the phenylalanine, the CDR3 is 13 residues long. The only DNA kept is the CDR3, 39 bases in frame from the first base. Collaborating institutions collected whole blood in K2EDTA tubes following their own protocols. Collaborator samples were shipped for TCRbeta analysis as frozen whole blood, isolated PBMCs, or DNA extracted from either sample type. Summary of the overall study and its limitations: How much clinical and demographic metadata was included differed by source and by participant, and the metadata was provided uncurated.

Details on this clone: Its antigen is unknown. Per-nucleotide qualities are absent, and no much larger clonotype sits a single base away.

TCRbeta CDR3 regions were amplified from genomic DNA by means of the immunoSEQ Assay, a bias-controlled multiplex PCR. Concerning the study's data processing: The number of nucleated cells in each sample was estimated by amplification of reference gene primers within the assay. To quantify the absolute abundance of each unique TCRbeta CDR3 rearrangement, sequence reads were collapsed and filtered. For each sample, productive Simpson clonality was calculated as the square root of Simpson's diversity index across productive rearrangements. TCRdb holds this immuneACCESS table with in-frame rearrangements only. Some clones are missing; in checked studies, unresolved V genes explain under half, and the rest has no known cause. The V and J calls and clone size were taken over from that table, and D and trimming were inferred from the DNA. Recorded for this sample are approximately 100,000 clones; about 89% of them occurred a single time. The ten largest clones capture approximately 5% of the sample.

The clonotype originates from a human donor in a cohort sampled during active COVID-19. The material sequenced was peripheral blood. In this chain, TRBV12-5 is recombined with TRBJ2-7; no D segment can be confidently identified. In nucleotide form, the sequence is TGTGCTAGTGGTTTGCAGGTCCTGGGCGAGCAGTACTTC. Translated, it reads CASGLQVLGEQYF.